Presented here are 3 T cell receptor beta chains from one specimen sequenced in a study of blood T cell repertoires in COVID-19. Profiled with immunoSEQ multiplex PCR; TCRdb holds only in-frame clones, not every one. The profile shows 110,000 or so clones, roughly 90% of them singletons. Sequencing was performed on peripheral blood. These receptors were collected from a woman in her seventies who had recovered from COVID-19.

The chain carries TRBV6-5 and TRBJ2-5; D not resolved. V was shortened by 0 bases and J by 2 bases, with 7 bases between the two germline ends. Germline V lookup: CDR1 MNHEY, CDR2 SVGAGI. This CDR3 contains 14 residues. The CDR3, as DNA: TGTGCCAGCAGTTACTCTGCGGAGCAAGAGACCCAGTACTTC. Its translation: CASSYSAEQETQYF.

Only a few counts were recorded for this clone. The CDR3 DNA follows: TGTGCCAGCAGCGGGGGAATCAGGGGCTACACCTTC. This encodes CASSGGIRGYTF. This chain joins TRBV6-5 and TRBJ1-2; tentatively, D is TRBD1 (5 bases). The germline V gene has CDR1 MNHEY and CDR2 SVGAGI. Between the trimmed V and J ends, which lost 6 bases and 8 bases, there was a span of 13 bases. CDR3 length: 12 residues.

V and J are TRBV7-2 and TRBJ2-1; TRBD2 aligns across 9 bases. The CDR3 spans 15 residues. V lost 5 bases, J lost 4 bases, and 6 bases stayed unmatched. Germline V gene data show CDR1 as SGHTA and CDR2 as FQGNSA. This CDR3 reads CASSLTSGPYNEQFF. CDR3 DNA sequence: TGTGCCAGCAGCCTGACTAGCGGCCCTTACAATGAGCAGTTCTTC.